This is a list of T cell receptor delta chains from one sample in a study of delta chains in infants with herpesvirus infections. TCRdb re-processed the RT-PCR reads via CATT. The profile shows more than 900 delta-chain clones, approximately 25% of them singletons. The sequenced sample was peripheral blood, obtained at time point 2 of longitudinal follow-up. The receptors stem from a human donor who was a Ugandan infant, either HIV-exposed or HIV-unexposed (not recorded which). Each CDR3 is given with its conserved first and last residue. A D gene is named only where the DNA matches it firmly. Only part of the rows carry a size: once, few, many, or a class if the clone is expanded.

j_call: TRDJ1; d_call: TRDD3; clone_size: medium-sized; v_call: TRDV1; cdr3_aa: CALGNRGRDTLNTDKLIF; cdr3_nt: TGTGCTCTTGGAAACCGGGGGAGGGATACGCTGAACACCGATAAACTCATCTTT
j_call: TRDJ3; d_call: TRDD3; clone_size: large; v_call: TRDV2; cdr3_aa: CACDTLGDSSWDTRQMFF; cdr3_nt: TGTGCCTGTGACACTCTGGGGGATAGCTCCTGGGACACCCGACAGATGTTTTTC
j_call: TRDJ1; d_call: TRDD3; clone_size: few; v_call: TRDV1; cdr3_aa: CALGEGRHDWGKKLIF; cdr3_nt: TGTGCTCTTGGGGAAGGGAGGCACGACTGGGGGAAAAAACTCATCTTT
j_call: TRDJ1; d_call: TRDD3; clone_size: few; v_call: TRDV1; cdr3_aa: CALGERFSYGDTQLKNKLIF; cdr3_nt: TGTGCTCTTGGGGAACGATTCTCCTACGGGGATACGCAGCTAAAGAATAAACTCATCTTT
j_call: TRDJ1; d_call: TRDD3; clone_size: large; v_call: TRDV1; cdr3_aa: CALGELGRSPTPGGYAYFPYTDKLIF; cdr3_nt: TGTGCTCTTGGGGAACTCGGGCGATCTCCTACACCTGGGGGATACGCCTATTTCCCGTACACCGATAAACTCATCTTT
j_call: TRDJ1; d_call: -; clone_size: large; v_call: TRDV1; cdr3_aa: CALGEPHFLNWGGTDKLIF; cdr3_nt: TGTGCTCTTGGGGAACCCCACTTCCTAAATTGGGGGGGTACCGATAAACTCATCTTT
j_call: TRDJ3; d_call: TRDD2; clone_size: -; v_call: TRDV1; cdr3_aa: CALGDLSSYTWGRSSWDTRQMFF; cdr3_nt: TGTGCTCTTGGGGACCTTTCTTCCTACACCTGGGGAAGGAGCTCCTGGGACACCCGACAGATGTTTTTC
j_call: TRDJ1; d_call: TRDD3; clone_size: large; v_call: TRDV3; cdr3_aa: CAFERGWGMRTDKLIF; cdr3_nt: TGTGCCTTTGAACGCGGCTGGGGGATGAGGACCGATAAACTCATCTTT
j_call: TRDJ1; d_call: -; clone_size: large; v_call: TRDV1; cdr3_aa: CALGELRWRYTDKLIF; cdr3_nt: TGTGCTCTTGGGGAACTCCGGTGGAGATACACCGATAAACTCATCTTT
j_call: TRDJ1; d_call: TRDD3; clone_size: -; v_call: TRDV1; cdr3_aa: CALGEITPPFYTGGYLRLIF; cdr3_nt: TGTGCTCTTGGGGAAATAACCCCCCCGTTCTATACTGGGGGATACCTCAGACTCATCTTT
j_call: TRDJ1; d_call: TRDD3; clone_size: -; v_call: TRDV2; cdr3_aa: CACETRSSTGGYTDKLIF; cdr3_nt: TGTGCCTGTGAGACTAGGAGTAGTACTGGGGGATACACCGATAAACTCATCTTT
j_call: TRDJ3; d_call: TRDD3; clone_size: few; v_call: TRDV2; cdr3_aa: CACDTLGTGGNSWDTRQMFF; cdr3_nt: TGTGCCTGTGACACTTTGGGAACTGGGGGCAACTCCTGGGACACCCGACAGATGTTTTTC
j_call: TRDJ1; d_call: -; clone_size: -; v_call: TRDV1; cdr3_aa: CALGVTFLPPGIKEYTDKLIF; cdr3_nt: TGTGCTCTTGGGGTCACATTCCTACCTCCGGGGATAAAGGAGTACACCGATAAACTCATCTTT
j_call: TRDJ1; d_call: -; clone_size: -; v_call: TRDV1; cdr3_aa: CALGELVRLTTSLPGDAYTDKLIF; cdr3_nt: TGTGCTCTTGGGGAACTGGTACGCCTCACCACTTCCCTTCCTGGGGATGCGTACACCGATAAACTCATCTTT
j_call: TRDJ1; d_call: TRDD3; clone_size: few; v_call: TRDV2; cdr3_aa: CACDTFGRPWGIRWTDKLIF; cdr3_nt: TGTGCCTGTGACACTTTCGGCCGCCCCTGGGGGATACGTTGGACCGATAAACTCATCTTT
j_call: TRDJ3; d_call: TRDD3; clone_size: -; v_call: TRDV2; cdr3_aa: CACDILGDTTWDTRQMFF; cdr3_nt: TGTGCCTGTGACATACTGGGGGATACCACCTGGGACACCCGACAGATGTTTTTC
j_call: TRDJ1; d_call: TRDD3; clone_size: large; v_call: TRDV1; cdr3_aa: CALGERVDWGAYTDKLIF; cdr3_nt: TGTGCTCTTGGGGAACGGGTCGACTGGGGGGCGTACACCGATAAACTCATCTTT
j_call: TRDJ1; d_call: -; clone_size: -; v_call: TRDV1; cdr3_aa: CALGELSPSHSEEDKLIF; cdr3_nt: TGTGCTCTTGGGGAACTTTCCCCCAGCCACTCCGAAGAGGATAAACTCATCTTT
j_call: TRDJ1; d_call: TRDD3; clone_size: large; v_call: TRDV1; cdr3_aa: CALGESFTRTTGGYPLWYTDKLIF; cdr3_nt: TGTGCTCTTGGGGAATCATTTACAAGGACTACTGGGGGATACCCCCTGTGGTACACCGATAAACTCATCTTT
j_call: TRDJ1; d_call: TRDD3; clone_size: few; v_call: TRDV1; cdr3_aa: CALGELGPRTGDPYTDKLIF; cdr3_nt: TGTGCTCTTGGGGAACTGGGTCCCCGTACTGGGGATCCGTACACCGATAAACTCATCTTT
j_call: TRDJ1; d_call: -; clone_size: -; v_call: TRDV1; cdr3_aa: CALGELAFRRLYTDKLIF; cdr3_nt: TGTGCTCTTGGGGAATTGGCCTTCCGGCGCCTTTACACCGATAAACTCATCTTT
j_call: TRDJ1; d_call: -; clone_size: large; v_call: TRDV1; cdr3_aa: CALGEPLYTDKLIF; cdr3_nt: TGTGCTCTTGGGGAACCCTTATACACCGATAAACTCATCTTT
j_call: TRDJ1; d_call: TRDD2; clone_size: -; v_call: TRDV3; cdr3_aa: CAFCPFLHRPGPTDKLIF; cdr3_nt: TGTGCCTTTTGCCCCTTCCTTCATCGACCTGGCCCCACCGATAAACTCATCTTT
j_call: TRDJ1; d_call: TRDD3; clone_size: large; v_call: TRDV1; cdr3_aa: CALGDHLPTTRWGIRTDKLIF; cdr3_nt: TGTGCTCTTGGGGACCACCTTCCTACTACCCGCTGGGGGATACGAACCGATAAACTCATCTTT
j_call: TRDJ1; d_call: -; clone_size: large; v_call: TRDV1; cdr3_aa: CALGPKGGTVIF; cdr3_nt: TGTGCTCTTGGGCCAAAGGGAGGTACAGTCATCTTT
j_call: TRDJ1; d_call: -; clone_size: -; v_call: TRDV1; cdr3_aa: CALGDPLLGCTDKLIF; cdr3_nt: TGTGCTCTTGGGGATCCCCTTCTCGGGTGCACCGATAAACTCATCTTT
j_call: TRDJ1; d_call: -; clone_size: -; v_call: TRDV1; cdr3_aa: CALGERCLRTDKLIF; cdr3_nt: TGTGCTCTTGGGGAACGGTGCCTACGGACCGATAAACTCATCTTT
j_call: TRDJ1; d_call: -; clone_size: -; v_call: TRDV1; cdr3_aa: CALGQFVPKGLGLSSYTDKLIF; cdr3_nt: TGTGCTCTTGGGCAATTCGTTCCTAAAGGTCTGGGTCTATCGTCGTACACCGATAAACTCATCTTT
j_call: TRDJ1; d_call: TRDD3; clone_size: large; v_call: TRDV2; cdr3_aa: CACDAPSYWGIPYDKLIF; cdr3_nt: TGTGCCTGTGACGCGCCTTCCTACTGGGGGATACCGTATGATAAACTCATCTTT
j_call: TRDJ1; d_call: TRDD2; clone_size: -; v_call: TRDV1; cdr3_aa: CALGEGYRAFLHIYNWGTDKLIF; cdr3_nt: TGTGCTCTTGGGGAAGGGTACCGGGCCTTCCTACATATATATAACTGGGGCACCGATAAACTCATCTTT
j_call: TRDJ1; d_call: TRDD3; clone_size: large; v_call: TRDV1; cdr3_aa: CALGEAPLYWGPDTDKLIF; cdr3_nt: TGTGCTCTTGGGGAAGCCCCCTTATACTGGGGGCCAGACACCGATAAACTCATCTTT
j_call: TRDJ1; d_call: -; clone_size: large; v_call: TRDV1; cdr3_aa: CALGPDPFLGAHTDKLIF; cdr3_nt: TGTGCTCTTGGACCCGATCCCTTCCTGGGGGCCCACACCGATAAACTCATCTTT
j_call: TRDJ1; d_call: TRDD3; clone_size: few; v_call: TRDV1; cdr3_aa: CALGGRITGGLPVADKLIF; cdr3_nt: TGTGCTCTTGGGGGTCGAATAACTGGGGGTCTCCCGGTCGCCGATAAACTCATCTTT
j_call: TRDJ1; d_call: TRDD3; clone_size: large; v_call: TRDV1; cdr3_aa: CALGDFPGGNTDKLIF; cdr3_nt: TGTGCTCTTGGGGACTTCCCTGGGGGAAACACCGATAAACTCATCTTT
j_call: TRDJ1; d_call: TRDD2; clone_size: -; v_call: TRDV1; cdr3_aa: CALGGPSSYSGDGTIPENKLIF; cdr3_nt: TGTGCTCTTGGGGGCCCTTCTTCCTACTCGGGGGACGGAACTATTCCAGAGAATAAACTCATCTTT
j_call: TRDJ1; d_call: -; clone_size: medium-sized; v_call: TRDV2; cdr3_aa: CACDTSTYTYTDKLIF; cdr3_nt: TGTGCCTGTGACACGAGTACCTACACGTACACCGATAAACTCATCTTT
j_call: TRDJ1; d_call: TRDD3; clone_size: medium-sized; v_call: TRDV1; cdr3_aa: CALGEQKYGSLRGIGYTDKLIF; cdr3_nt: TGTGCTCTTGGGGAACAGAAGTATGGATCCCTACGGGGGATAGGGTACACCGATAAACTCATCTTT
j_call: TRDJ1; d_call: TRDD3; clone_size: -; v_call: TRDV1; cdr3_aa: CALGDLGDEPYTDKLIF; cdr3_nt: TGTGCTCTTGGCGACCTGGGGGATGAGCCGTACACCGATAAACTCATCTTT
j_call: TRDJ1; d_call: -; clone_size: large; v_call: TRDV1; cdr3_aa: CALGELDTPPTDKLIF; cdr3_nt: TGTGCTCTTGGGGAACTAGACACACCCCCTACCGATAAACTCATCTTT
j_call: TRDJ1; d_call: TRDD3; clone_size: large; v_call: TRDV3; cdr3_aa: CAFSYMGIRGTDKLIF; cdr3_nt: TGTGCCTTTAGCTATATGGGGATACGCGGGACCGATAAACTCATCTTT
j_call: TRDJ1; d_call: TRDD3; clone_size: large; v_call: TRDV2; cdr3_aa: CACDSSYDLTGWGINTDKLIF; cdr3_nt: TGTGCCTGTGACAGTTCCTACGACCTAACCGGTTGGGGGATAAACACCGATAAACTCATCTTT
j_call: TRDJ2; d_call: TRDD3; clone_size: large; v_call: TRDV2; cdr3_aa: CACDILGDTAQLFF; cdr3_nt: TGTGCCTGTGACATACTGGGGGATACAGCACAACTCTTCTTT
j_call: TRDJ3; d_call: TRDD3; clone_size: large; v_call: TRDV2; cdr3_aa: CACDTAGGISWDTRQMFF; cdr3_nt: TGTGCCTGTGACACCGCTGGGGGTATCTCCTGGGACACCCGACAGATGTTTTTC
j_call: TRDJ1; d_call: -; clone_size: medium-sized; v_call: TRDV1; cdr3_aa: CALGELRLYTDKLIF; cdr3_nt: TGTGCTCTTGGGGAACTTAGGCTGTACACCGATAAACTCATCTTT
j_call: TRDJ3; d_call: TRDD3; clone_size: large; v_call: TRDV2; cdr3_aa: CACDVLGDWDTRQMFF; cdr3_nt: TGTGCCTGTGACGTACTGGGGGATTGGGACACCCGACAGATGTTTTTC
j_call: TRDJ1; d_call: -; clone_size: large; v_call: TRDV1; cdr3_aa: CALGDGLPSVLGALHDKLIF; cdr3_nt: TGTGCTCTTGGGGATGGCCTTCCTAGTGTACTGGGGGCCCTACACGATAAACTCATCTTT
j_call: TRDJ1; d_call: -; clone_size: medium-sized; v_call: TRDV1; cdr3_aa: CALGEVPRMYTDKLIF; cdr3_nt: TGTGCTCTTGGGGAAGTCCCTAGGATGTACACCGATAAACTCATCTTT